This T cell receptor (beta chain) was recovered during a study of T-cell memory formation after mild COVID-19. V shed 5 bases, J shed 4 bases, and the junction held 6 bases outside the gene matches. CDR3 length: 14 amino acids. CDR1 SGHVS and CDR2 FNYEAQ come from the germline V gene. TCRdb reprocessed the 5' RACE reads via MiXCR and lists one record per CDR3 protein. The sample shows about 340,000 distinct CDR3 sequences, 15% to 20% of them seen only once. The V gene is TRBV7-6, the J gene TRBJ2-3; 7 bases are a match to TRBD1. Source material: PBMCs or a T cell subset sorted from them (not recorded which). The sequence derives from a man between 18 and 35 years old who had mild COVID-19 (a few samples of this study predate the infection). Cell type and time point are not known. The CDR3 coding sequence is TGTGCCAGCAGCCCGAGACAGGGTTCAGATACGCAGTATTTT. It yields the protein CASSPRQGSDTQYF.